This TCR beta chain is from a study of OX40 agonist ivuxolimab in advanced cancers. Background for the entire study: Ivuxolimab was an agonistic, fully human IgG2 monoclonal antibody directed against OX40 (CD134), a costimulatory receptor. Intravenous ivuxolimab was administered to patients every 2 weeks at six dose levels: 0.01, 0.1, 0.3, 1.5, 3 and 10 mg/kg. Of the approximately 50 patients in dose escalation, 19 had hepatocellular carcinoma, some 15 had melanoma, 9 had renal cell carcinoma and 9 had head and neck cancer. The dose-escalation cohort was around 84% male with a mean age of approximately 60 years, ranging from roughly 20 to 80. Patients were allowed to have had prior anti-PD-1, anti-PD-L1 or anti-CTLA-4 therapy, and more than 30% of the dose-escalation patients had previously received checkpoint inhibitors. Three dose-escalation patients achieved partial responses, one with hepatocellular carcinoma and two with cutaneous melanoma. Peripheral TCRbeta sequencing was intended to test whether TCR sequence diversity was altered and clonal T-cell expansion was caused by ivuxolimab. The paper covers the monotherapy dose-escalation part of the phase I ivuxolimab trial, which included N ≈ 54 patients. Summary of the overall study and its limitations: In the 0.1-3.0 mg/kg groups, partial responders were among the patients with the lowest normalized peripheral clonal expansion, particularly in CD8+ T cells. At doses of 0.1 to 3.0 mg/kg, clonal expansion of both CD4+ and CD8+ blood T cells was observed from baseline to week 6. Low levels of normalized T-cell clonal expansion were also shown by some nonresponding patients. After ivuxolimab, expanded clones were on average more numerous among CD8+ T cells than among CD4+ T cells. Antigen specificity was not determined for the clonally expanded peripheral T cells.

The trial excluded patients who had a history of autoimmune disease or who were on systemic immunosuppression. Peripheral blood for TCR sequencing was drawn from every dose cohort at baseline, at cycle 4 day 1 and at cycle 7 day 1. The samples were taken from a phase I, first-in-human, multicenter, open-label dose-escalation trial of ivuxolimab. Adults with locally advanced or metastatic melanoma, renal cell carcinoma, hepatocellular carcinoma or head and neck squamous cell carcinoma were enrolled in the trial. Before TCR sequencing, CD4+ T cells and CD8+ T cells from peripheral blood were sorted into separate populations. Genomic DNA was extracted from sorted cells for sequencing of the TCRbeta CDR3 region. TCRbeta CDR3 regions were sequenced using the immunoSEQ Assay. TCRdb re-hosts the immuneACCESS table, in-frame sequences only. Its copies lack some clones; in the studies checked, an unresolved V gene accounts for under half of them, and the cause for the rest is not known. The sample table records over 25,000 clones; about 85% of these occur just once. The ten largest make up about 44% of the sample.

Of note for this clone: Its antigen is still unknown. Base qualities were left out, and no much larger clone turns up one base away.

The germline ends are 6 bases apart after V is trimmed by 3 bases and J by 2 bases. The germline V gene (reference sequence) provides CDR1 MNHEY and CDR2 SMNVEV. Counted from cysteine to phenylalanine, this CDR3 has 13 amino acids. The CDR3 DNA has 39 bases and is translated from base 1. The source is an adult with an advanced solid tumor such as melanoma, head and neck, liver or kidney cancer. The chain is encoded by TRBV27 joined to TRBJ2-3; the D gene remains uncertain. The sample here was CD4+ or CD8+ T cells sorted from blood, taken in a trial of the OX40 agonist ivuxolimab. The base sequence is TGTGCCAGCAGTTTTATACCCACAGATACGCAGTATTTT. The encoded protein is CASSFIPTDTQYF.